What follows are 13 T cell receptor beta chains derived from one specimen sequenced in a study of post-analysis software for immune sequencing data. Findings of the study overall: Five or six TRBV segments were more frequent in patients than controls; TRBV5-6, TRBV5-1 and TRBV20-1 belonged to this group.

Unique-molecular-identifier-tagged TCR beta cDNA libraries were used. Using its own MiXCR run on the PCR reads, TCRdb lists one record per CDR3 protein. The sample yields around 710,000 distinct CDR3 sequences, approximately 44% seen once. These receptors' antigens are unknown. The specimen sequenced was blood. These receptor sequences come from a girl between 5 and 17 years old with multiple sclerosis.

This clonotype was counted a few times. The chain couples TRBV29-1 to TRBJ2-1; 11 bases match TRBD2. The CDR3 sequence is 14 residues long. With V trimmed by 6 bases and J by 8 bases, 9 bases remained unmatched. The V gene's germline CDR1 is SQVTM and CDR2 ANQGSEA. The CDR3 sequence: CSVSLAGVGYEQFF. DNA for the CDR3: TGCAGCGTATCACTAGCGGGAGTGGGGTATGAGCAGTTCTTC.

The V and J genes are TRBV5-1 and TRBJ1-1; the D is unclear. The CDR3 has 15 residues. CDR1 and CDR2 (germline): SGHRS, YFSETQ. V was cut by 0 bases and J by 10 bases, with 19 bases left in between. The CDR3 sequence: CASSLEPNILYGAFF. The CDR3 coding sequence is TGCGCCAGCAGCTTGGAACCCAATATTCTTTATGGAGCTTTCTTT.

CDR3 nucleotide sequence: TGTGCCAGCGCCCGCGACACAGCCAAAAACATTCAGTACTTC. It codes for CASARDTAKNIQYF. V usage is TRBV6-5 and J usage is TRBJ2-4; D not resolved. Trimming left V 8 bases short and J 0 bases short, with 11 bases between. CDR1 and CDR2 from the germline V gene are MNHEY and SVGAGI. The length of the CDR3 is 14 residues.

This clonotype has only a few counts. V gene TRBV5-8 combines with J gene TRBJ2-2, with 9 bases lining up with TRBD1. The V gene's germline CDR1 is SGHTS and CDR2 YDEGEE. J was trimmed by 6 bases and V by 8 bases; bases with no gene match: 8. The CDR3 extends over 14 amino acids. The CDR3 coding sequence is TGTGCCAGTCGGACAGGGGTGGTGCCCGGGGAGCTGTTTTTT. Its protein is CASRTGVVPGELFF.

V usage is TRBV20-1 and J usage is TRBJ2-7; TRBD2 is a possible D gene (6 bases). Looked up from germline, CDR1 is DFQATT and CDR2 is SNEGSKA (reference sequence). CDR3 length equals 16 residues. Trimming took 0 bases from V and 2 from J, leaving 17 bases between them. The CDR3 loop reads CSARDRTGLAPYEQYF. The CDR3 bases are TGCAGTGCTAGAGATCGGACGGGACTCGCTCCCTACGAGCAGTACTTC.

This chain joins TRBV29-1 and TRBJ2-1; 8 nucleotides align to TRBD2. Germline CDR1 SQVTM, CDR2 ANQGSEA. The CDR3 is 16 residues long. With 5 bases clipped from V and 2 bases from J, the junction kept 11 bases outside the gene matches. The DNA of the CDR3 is TGCAGCGTTTTTAACCGAGCGGGAGACCCCTACAATGAGCAGTTCTTC. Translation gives CSVFNRAGDPYNEQFF.

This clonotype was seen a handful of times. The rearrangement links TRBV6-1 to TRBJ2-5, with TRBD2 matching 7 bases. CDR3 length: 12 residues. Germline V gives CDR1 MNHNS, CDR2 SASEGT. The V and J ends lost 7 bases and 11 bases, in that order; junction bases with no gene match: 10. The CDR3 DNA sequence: TGTGCCAGCAAGGCGGGGGTGGGTGAGCAGTACTTC. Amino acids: CASKAGVGEQYF.

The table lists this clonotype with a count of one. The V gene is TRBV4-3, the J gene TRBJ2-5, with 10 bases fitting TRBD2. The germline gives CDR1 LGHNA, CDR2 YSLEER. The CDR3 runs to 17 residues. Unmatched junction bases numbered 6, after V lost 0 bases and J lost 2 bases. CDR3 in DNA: TGCGCCAGCAGCCAAGAGCTAGCGGGAGTCGGGCAAGAGACCCAGTACTTC. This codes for CASSQELAGVGQETQYF.

CDR3 loop: CASSLQAHYGYTF. CDR3 nucleotides: TGTGCCAGCAGTTTACAGGCCCACTATGGCTACACCTTC. This chain connects TRBV6-6 to TRBJ1-2; a possible D gene is TRBD1 (5 bases). Germline V lookup: CDR1 MNHNY, CDR2 SVGAGI (reference sequence). The CDR3 is 13 amino acids. Trimming left V 4 bases short and J 3 bases short, with 9 bases between.

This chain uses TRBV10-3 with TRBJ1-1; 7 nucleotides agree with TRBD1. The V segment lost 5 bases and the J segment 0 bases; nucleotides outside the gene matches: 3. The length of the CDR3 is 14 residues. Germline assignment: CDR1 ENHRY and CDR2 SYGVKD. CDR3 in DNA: TGTGCCATCAGTCTGGGACAGATGAACACTGAAGCTTTCTTT. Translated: CAISLGQMNTEAFF.

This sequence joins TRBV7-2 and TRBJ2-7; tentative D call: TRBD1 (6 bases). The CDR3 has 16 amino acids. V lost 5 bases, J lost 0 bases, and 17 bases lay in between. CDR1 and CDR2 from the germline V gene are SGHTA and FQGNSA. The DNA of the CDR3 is TGTGCCAGCAGCCCGACCGGGACACGATTCTCCTACGAGCAGTACTTC. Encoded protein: CASSPTGTRFSYEQYF.

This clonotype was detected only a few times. CDR3 nucleotides: TGTGCCAGCAGCGGGCGCAGTGTGAGCTATGGCTACACCTTC. Its translation: CASSGRSVSYGYTF. The V and J genes are TRBV7-2 and TRBJ1-2, with no clear D. V shed 5 bases and J shed 4 bases, with 14 bases lying between them. Germline V CDR1 and CDR2: SGHTA, FQGNSA. The CDR3 is made up of 14 amino acids.

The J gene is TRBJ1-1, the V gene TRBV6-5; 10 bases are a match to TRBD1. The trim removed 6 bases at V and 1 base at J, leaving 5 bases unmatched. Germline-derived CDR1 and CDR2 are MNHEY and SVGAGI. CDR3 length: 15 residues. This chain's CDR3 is CASRGTGDPNTEAFF. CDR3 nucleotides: TGTGCCAGCAGGGGGACAGGGGACCCGAACACTGAAGCTTTCTTT.